Here is one T cell receptor (beta chain) with its context. Antigen: not known. Germline loops: CDR1 MDHEN, CDR2 SYDVKM. The CDR3 extends over 14 amino acids. V shed 3 bases and J 1 base; nucleotides not matched to a gene: 1. The sample originates from a study of cytomegalovirus exposure and HLA in healthy donors. Broader study findings: Researchers catalogued approximately 170 TCR beta chains as cytomegalovirus-associated. Among TCR sequences, most were rare, though some public TCRs appeared in many donors.

Method: immunoSEQ multiplex PCR; TCRdb's copy keeps in-frame clones and lacks some. The sample consists of 100,000 to 150,000 clones, roughly 95% of them appearing once. Sequencing was carried out using PBMCs. This rearrangement joins TRBV28 to TRBJ2-5; TRBD2 agrees at 8 bases. The clonotype comes from a young man in good health and CMV-seronegative. The CDR3 here is CASSFGGAQETQYF. The CDR3 DNA reads as TGTGCCAGCAGTTTCGGGGGGGCCCAAGAGACCCAGTACTTC. Full variable domain (outside the CDR3, taken from reference TRBV28 and TRBJ2-5): DVKVTQSSRYLVKRTGEKVFLECVQDMDHENMFWYRQDPGLGLRLIYFSYDVKMKEKGDIPEGYSVSREKKERFSLILESASTNQTSMYLCASSFGGAQETQYFGPGTRLLVL.